A single sample is the source of the 5 T cell receptor beta chains below, sequenced in a study of cytomegalovirus exposure and HLA in healthy donors. With 60 Vbeta and 13 Jbeta primers, the PCR was carried out. Only in-frame clones appear in the TCRdb table, and some are missing; sequencing was by immunoSEQ multiplex PCR. Altogether tens of thousands of clones are present, roughly 65% being singletons, with the ten largest covering around 15%. Material: PBMCs. The receptors shown here come from a male donor in good health and CMV-seropositive.

This chain uses TRBV15 with TRBJ2-5; D not certain. Trimming shortened V by 0 bases and J by 5 bases, and 7 bases separated the two germline ends. The CDR3 runs 13 residues. Germline V CDR1 and CDR2: LNHNV, YYDKDF (reference sequence). The CDR3 region has the DNA TGTGCCACCAGCAGAGATCCTCGTGAGACCCAGTACTTC. It is translated as CATSRDPRETQYF.

The count of this clone is one. The rearrangement joins TRBV2 to TRBJ2-3; 7 bases fit TRBD2. V shed 1 base, J shed 2 bases, and the junction held 3 bases outside the gene matches. The CDR3 is 15 amino acids. CDR1 SNHLY and CDR2 FYNNEI come from the germline V gene. The CDR3: CASSEEAGSTDTQYF. The CDR3 DNA sequence: TGTGCCAGCAGTGAAGAAGCGGGATCCACAGATACGCAGTATTTT.

The chain joins TRBV25-1 to TRBJ1-2; the D gene is possibly TRBD1 (5 bases). There are 12 residues in the CDR3. Between the trimmed V and J ends, which lost 4 bases and 3 bases, there was a span of 6 bases. Per the germline V gene, CDR1 is MGHDK and CDR2 is SYGVNS. The CDR3 DNA reads as TGTGCCAGCAGTGGGGGCTACTATGGCTACACCTTC. It yields the protein CASSGGYYGYTF.

This sequence joins TRBV7-3 and TRBJ2-5; D might be TRBD2 (5 bases). Germline V lookup: CDR1 SGHTA, CDR2 FQGTGA. With 6 bases removed from V and 4 bases from J, the gap between germline ends came to 12 bases. The CDR3 loop spans 13 amino acids. Written as DNA, the CDR3 is TGTGCCAGCAGTCTACTCCGGGGAGAGACCCAGTACTTC. Its translation is CASSLLRGETQYF.

This clone appeared once. The genes are TRBV23-1 and TRBJ1-2, with TRBD1 identical over 8 bases. TRBV23-1 carries the ORF label, with uncertain function. Losses at the gene ends were 10 bases for V and 6 bases for J; bases not matched to a gene: 4. This CDR3 is built from 11 residues. CDR3 bases: TGCGCCACCGAACAGGGGGATGGCTACACCTTC. It encodes CATEQGDGYTF.